What follows are 21 T cell receptor beta chains derived from one specimen sequenced in a study of breast tumors, draining lymph nodes, adjacent tissues. The lymph nodes were axillary draining lymph nodes from breast cancer patients. TCRdb re-derived calls from the multiplex PCR reads in MiXCR, one entry per CDR3 protein. This repertoire shows under 300,000 distinct CDR3 sequences, less than 45% found once; its top ten account for under 4.5%. Specimen: axillary lymph node tissue. These receptors originate from a female donor with breast cancer. Some clones in this sample may be carry-over from other donors' samples.

The table lists this clonotype with many counts. The genes are TRBV29-1 and TRBJ2-2; no reliable D call. The length of the CDR3 is 14 residues. Trimming stripped 7 bases from V and 2 bases from J, with 14 bases between. Germline CDR1 reads SQVTM; CDR2 reads ANQGSEA. This CDR3 is CSAKAPGNTGELFF. Written as DNA, the CDR3 is TGCAGCGCCAAGGCCCCAGGCAACACCGGGGAGCTGTTTTTT.

V and J are TRBV15 and TRBJ2-7; TRBD2 is a possible D gene (6 bases). V was clipped by 4 bases and J by 1 base, with 8 bases between them. This CDR3 comprises 13 residues. Germline V lookup: CDR1 LNHNV, CDR2 YYDKDF (reference sequence). The CDR3 DNA reads as TGTGCCACCAGCACGGGACTTTCCTACGAGCAGTACTTC. Encoded protein: CATSTGLSYEQYF.

Turning to this clonotype: Just one base apart from a much larger clone, this may be a read error. The rearrangement links TRBV20-1 to TRBJ1-2; D unresolved. Germline values: CDR1 DFQATT, CDR2 SNEGSKA (reference sequence). The CDR3 runs to 13 residues. The CDR3: CSATPWGSDGYAF. The DNA of the CDR3 is TGCAGTGCTACCCCTTGGGGTAGTGATGGCTACGCCTTC.

This clonotype was counted ten times or more. This CDR3 is CASSLGGGRADTQYF. CDR3 bases: TGTGCCAGCAGCTTAGGCGGGGGCAGGGCAGATACGCAGTATTTT. The rearrangement uses TRBV7-2 and TRBJ2-3; TRBD2 might be the D (7 bases). The CDR3 is 15 residues long. Germline CDR1 and CDR2: SGHTA and FQGNSA. V was clipped by 1 base and J by 4 bases, with 12 bases between them.

This clonotype was recorded many times. The CDR3 protein is CASSRQGGSYEQYF. CDR3 bases: TGTGCCAGTAGCAGACAGGGGGGGTCCTACGAGCAGTACTTC. This sequence joins TRBV19 and TRBJ2-7, with 9 bases lining up with TRBD1. The CDR3 is made up of 14 amino acids. Per germline, CDR1 LNHDA and CDR2 SQIVND (reference sequence). V gave up 6 bases and J gave up 1 base; unmatched junction bases: 4. Together with reference TRBV19 and TRBJ2-7, the CDR3 gives the full variable domain: DGGITQSPKYLFRKEGQNVTLSCEQNLNHDAMYWYRQDPGQGLRLIYYSQIVNDFQKGDIAEGYSVSREKKESFPLTVTSAQKNPTAFYLCASSRQGGSYEQYFGPGTRLTVT.

This clonotype was seen at least ten times. The rearrangement uses TRBV7-2 and TRBJ2-6; D not certain. The V end lost 3 bases, the J end lost 4 bases, and 10 bases lay between the germline ends. CDR1 and CDR2 from the germline V gene are SGHTA and FQGNSA. CDR3 length: 15 residues. The CDR3 DNA sequence: TGTGCCAGCAGCTTGACGGTGCACGGGGCCAACGTCCTGACTTTC. It codes for CASSLTVHGANVLTF.

CDR3: CASSPMGLAVTDTQYF. CDR3 in DNA: TGTGCCAGCAGTCCAATGGGACTAGCGGTCACAGATACGCAGTATTTT. The genes are TRBV28 and TRBJ2-3; 11 bases match TRBD2. The V and J ends lost 5 bases and 2 bases, in that order; junction bases with no gene match: 6. Germline CDR1 MDHEN, CDR2 SYDVKM. The CDR3 extends over 16 amino acids. Full variable domain (remainder filled in from reference TRBV28 and TRBJ2-3): DVKVTQSSRYLVKRTGEKVFLECVQDMDHENMFWYRQDPGLGLRLIYFSYDVKMKEKGDIPEGYSVSREKKERFSLILESASTNQTSMYLCASSPMGLAVTDTQYFGPGTRLTVL.

Points on this clonotype: A much larger clone differs from this one at a single base, so this may be a read error. The gene calls are TRBV6-6 and TRBJ2-1, with D hard to call. V was shortened by 6 bases and J by 3 bases, with 21 bases between the two germline ends. The CDR3 is 17 residues long. Germline V CDR1 and CDR2: MNHNY, SVGAGI (reference sequence). This CDR3 is CASSLISGPRDYNEQFF. In DNA form, the CDR3 reads TGTGCCAGCAGCTTAATTAGTGGTCCCCGAGACTACAATGAGCAGTTCTTC.

This clonotype has a count of ten or more. The chain employs TRBV4-2 and TRBJ1-2, with TRBD1 matching 9 bases. The CDR3 extends over 15 amino acids. The germline V gene has CDR1 LGHNA and CDR2 YNFKEQ. V trimming: 3 bases; J trimming: 6 bases; junction bases outside the gene matches: 8. CDR3 nucleotide sequence: TGTGCCAGCAGCCACCAACAGGGGGCGCTAAATGGCTACACCTTC. Its translation: CASSHQQGALNGYTF.

Ten or more counts support this clonotype. The chain recombines TRBV7-2 with TRBJ2-1, with 10 bases fitting TRBD2. Germline CDR1 and CDR2: SGHTA and FQGNSA. This CDR3 contains 16 residues. Trimming took 4 bases from V and 4 from J; bases not matched to a gene: 7. This CDR3 reads CASSSPSGGSYNEQFF. The CDR3 region has the DNA TGTGCCAGCAGCTCTCCTAGCGGGGGCTCATACAATGAGCAGTTCTTC.

In this sample, this clonotype turned up many times. The chain is built from TRBV7-6 and TRBJ2-2; D uncertain. V lost 2 bases and J lost 0, with 7 bases in between. The CDR3 contains 15 residues. Germline loops: CDR1 SGHVS, CDR2 FNYEAQ. Written as DNA, the CDR3 is TGTGCCAGCAGCTTATCGGGTTCGAACACCGGGGAGCTGTTTTTT. Translating it yields CASSLSGSNTGELFF.

This clonotype has a single count. V and J are TRBV2 and TRBJ1-5, with 10 nucleotides matching TRBD1. There are 14 residues in the CDR3. Germline lookup yields CDR1 SNHLY and CDR2 FYNNEI. With V trimmed by 3 bases and J by 10 bases, 6 bases remained unmatched. This CDR3 reads CASSEGTGVNPQHF. DNA for the CDR3: TGTGCCAGCAGTGAGGGGACAGGGGTGAATCCCCAGCATTTT.

This clonotype was seen at least ten times. The gene calls are TRBV20-1 and TRBJ2-7; 11 nucleotides match TRBD2. The CDR3 totals 13 residues. V shed 6 bases and J 3 bases; nucleotides not matched to a gene: 4. Germline values: CDR1 DFQATT, CDR2 SNEGSKA (reference sequence). CDR3 DNA sequence: TGCAGTGCCAGACTAGCGGGAAACTACGAGCAGTACTTC. Its translation is CSARLAGNYEQYF.

In regard to this clonotype: The CDR3 does not close with the conserved phenylalanine or tryptophan, likely indicating a read error. The chain couples TRBV7-8 to TRBJ2-5, with 8 bases fitting TRBD2. With 1 base clipped from V and 2 bases from J, the junction kept 3 bases outside the gene matches. This CDR3 comprises 15 residues. Germline V gene sequence: CDR1 SGHVS, CDR2 FQNEAQ. DNA of the CDR3: TGTGCCAGCAGCTTAGAACTAGCGGATCAAGAGACCCAGTACCTC. Translated, it gives CASSLELADQETQYL.

This clonotype was seen a handful of times. The genes are TRBV6-1 and TRBJ2-3; TRBD2 aligns across 12 bases. Unmatched junction bases numbered 8, after V lost 3 bases and J lost 4 bases. The CDR3 has 17 amino acids. Germline CDR1 is MNHNS and CDR2 is SASEGT. For the CDR3, the DNA is TGTGCCAGCAGTGAGGAACTAGCGGGGGGATTCCCAGATACGCAGTATTTT. Protein: CASSEELAGGFPDTQYF.

CDR3 coding DNA: TGTGCCAGCAGTTTCCCCACTCCAGATACGCAGTATTTT. Translation: CASSFPTPDTQYF. This sequence joins TRBV27 and TRBJ2-3; the D is unclear. There are 13 residues in the CDR3. Trimming cost V 3 bases and J 4 bases, with 8 bases left between them. Per germline, CDR1 MNHEY and CDR2 SMNVEV (reference sequence).

This clonotype came up a few times. J is TRBJ2-7 and V is TRBV20-1; D possibly uses TRBD1 or TRBD2 (6 bases each). In germline, CDR1 is DFQATT, CDR2 SNEGSKA (reference sequence). This CDR3 is 14 amino acids long. V lost 3 bases and J lost 6, with 18 bases in between. The CDR3 DNA reads as TGCAGTGCTAGGAGGGGGGCTTTGACCTCCGAGCAGTACTTC. Translation gives CSARRGALTSEQYF.

Ten or more counts support this clonotype. This chain uses TRBV5-4 with TRBJ2-5; a possible D gene is TRBD2 (5 bases). This CDR3 spans 12 amino acids. Germline V gene sequence: CDR1 SGHNT, CDR2 YYREEE (reference sequence). V lost 3 bases and J 10 bases, leaving 13 bases between the germline ends. Here the CDR3 DNA reads TGTGCCAGCAGCTCCCCGGGATGGGACCAGTACTTC. Its protein product is CASSSPGWDQYF. The whole variable domain, remainder taken from reference TRBV5-4 and TRBJ2-5, is ETGVTQSPTHLIKTRGQQVTLRCSSQSGHNTVSWYQQALGQGPQFIFQYYREEENGRGNFPPRFSGLQFPNYSSELNVNALELDDSALYLCASSSPGWDQYFGPGTRLLVL.

This clonotype was detected many times. This chain uses TRBV7-9 with TRBJ1-2; possibly TRBD1 for D (6 bases). From germline, CDR1 is SEHNR and CDR2 FQNEAQ (reference sequence). The CDR3 is made up of 14 amino acids. The germline V and J ends were trimmed by 6 bases and 6 bases, with 17 bases remaining between them. CDR3 in amino acids: CASRLGGGSDGYTF. Here the CDR3 DNA reads TGTGCCAGCAGACTCGGGGGCGGCTCGGATGGCTACACCTTC.

The sample holds many counts of this clonotype. This sequence joins TRBV6-6 and TRBJ1-4; 9 bases are shared with TRBD1. Germline CDR1 MNHNY, CDR2 SVGAGI (reference sequence). V gave up 11 bases and J gave up 7 bases; unmatched junction bases: 20. This CDR3 comprises 17 residues. The CDR3 protein is CAACGARQGEIREKLFF. Here the CDR3 DNA reads TGTGCCGCCTGCGGGGCAAGACAGGGGGAGATTCGTGAAAAACTGTTTTTT.

This clonotype was seen at least ten times. One junction end does not reproduce the germline sequence, and a read error may be involved. The chain uses TRBV7-7 and TRBJ2-3, with a weak D call TRBD1 (6 bases). Germline V lookup: CDR1 SSHAT, CDR2 FNYEAQ (reference sequence). The CDR3 has 14 residues. The CDR3 protein is CASSLQGLTDTQYF. CDR3 bases: TGTGCTAGCAGCTTACAGGGTCTAACAGATACGCAGTATTTT.